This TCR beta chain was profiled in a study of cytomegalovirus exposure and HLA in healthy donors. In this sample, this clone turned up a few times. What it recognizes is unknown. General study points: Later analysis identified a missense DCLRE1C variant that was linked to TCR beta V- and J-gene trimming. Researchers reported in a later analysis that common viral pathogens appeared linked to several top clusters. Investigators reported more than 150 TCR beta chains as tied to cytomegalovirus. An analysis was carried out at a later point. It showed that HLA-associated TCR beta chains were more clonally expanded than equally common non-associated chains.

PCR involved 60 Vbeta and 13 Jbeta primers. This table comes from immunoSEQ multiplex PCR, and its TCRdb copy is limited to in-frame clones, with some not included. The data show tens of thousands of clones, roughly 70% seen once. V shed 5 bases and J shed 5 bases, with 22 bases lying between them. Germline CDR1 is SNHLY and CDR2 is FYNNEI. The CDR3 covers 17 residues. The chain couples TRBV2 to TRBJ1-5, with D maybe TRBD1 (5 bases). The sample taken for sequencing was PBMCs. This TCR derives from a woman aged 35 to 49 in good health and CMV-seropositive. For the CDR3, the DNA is TGTGCCAGCAGTAGTAAGGTAGGGGCAAGTCTAGATCAGCCCCAGCATTTT. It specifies CASSSKVGASLDQPQHF.